This TCR beta chain came from a study of sequential checkpoint blockade in melanoma. Treatment here: randomized to nivolumab then ipilimumab (arm A) or the reverse (arm B). The method was immunoSEQ multiplex PCR; TCRdb's version includes in-frame clones alone and lacks a portion of them. The data show about 5,300 clones, 70% to 85% seen once. This receptor was obtained from a human donor with melanoma. Sequencing was performed on CD8+ T cells sorted from blood (inferred from file names), taken from a patient given nivolumab and ipilimumab in sequence.

In nucleotides, the CDR3 is TGTGCCAGCAGTGGTAAAGGGGAAGGCGCAACTAATGAAAAACTGTTTTTT. Encoded protein: CASSGKGEGATNEKLFF. This chain uses TRBV2 with TRBJ1-4; TRBD1 is a possible D gene (5 bases). V lost 4 bases and J 0 bases, leaving 15 bases between the germline ends. The CDR3 length is 17 residues. Germline V gene sequence: CDR1 SNHLY, CDR2 FYNNEI.